The sequence of this TCR beta chain was determined in a study of T cell responses to AZD1222 COVID-19 vaccine (TCRdb year 2021). With regard to the full study: AZD1222 recipients given second doses at about 4 weeks or at about 12 weeks were pooled, since spike-specific TCR depth and breadth were not found to differ between the two schedules. Trial participants were enrolled by age into subgroups of 18-55, 56-69 and 70-plus years, and around 140, 26 and 57 TCR-sequenced participants, respectively, were included in these subgroups. A total of 240 or so trial participants underwent TCR sequencing, of whom roughly 210 had received two doses of AZD1222 and around 26 had received two doses of the MenACWY control vaccine.

As concerns this clone: Its cognate antigen has yet to be identified. Base quality data are lacking; no much larger clone is found one base away.

The time point tag for this specimen amounts to: baseline before first vaccination. The vaccinee samples were drawn from two UK trials, COV001 and COV002, one of which was a single-blind randomized controlled phase 2/3 trial testing AZD1222 (ChAdOx1 nCoV-19) in healthy adults. For TCRbeta chain sequencing, PBMC samples from trial participants were taken at day 0 and at day 28 after the second dose. The CDR3 runs 14 residues from the cysteine to the phenylalanine. Only the CDR3 portion is preserved as DNA: 42 bases, with reading frame beginning at the first base. CDR1 and CDR2 were assigned from the germline V gene as LGHNA and YNFKEQ. V lost 1 base and J lost 2 bases; the stretch between them is 8 bases long. Results and caveats for the whole study, not just this receptor: Most participants were white British and females outnumbered males, and the authors suggested that clonal diversity may have been underestimated. CD4 TCRs associated with the vaccine covered the entire spike protein, and the dominant responses were in regions 160-218 and 743-854. Nearly half of unique spike-specific TCRs reportedly recognized epitopes outside regions mutated in the B.1.351 and B.1.1.7 variants. In the small 56-69-year group, the increase in depth fell short of significance, most likely because of low power. Spike-specific TCR breadth and depth rose significantly after two AZD1222 doses compared with day 0 and with MenACWY recipients. No day 14 peak-response samples were available, so repertoires were characterized only after the peak T cell response. Conclusions about previously exposed vaccinees are limited, since just 6 or 7 AZD1222 recipients were seropositive for SARS-CoV-2 at baseline.

The CDR3 regions of human TCRbeta chains were analyzed by immunosequencing. On the study's bioinformatics: TCRs in the repertoires were compared against a reference library of SARS-CoV-2-specific TCRs that had been generated with the MIRA antigen-specificity platform. Breadth was defined as the fraction of unique TCRs that were SARS-CoV-2-associated. Depth was defined as the fraction of total T cells that were SARS-CoV-2-associated. Using the MIRA data, each spike-specific TCR was assigned both to the spike region to which the TCR was reactive and to a CD4 or CD8 class. Log10-transformed breadth and depth values were compared by one-way ANOVA with Sidak's multiple comparisons tests. The table comes from immuneACCESS by way of TCRdb, which keeps in-frame sequences with V and J called. Part of the clones is missing from these tables; in studies checked, under half for an unresolved V gene and the rest for unknown reasons. The D gene and trimming were derived from the DNA, and the V and J assignments and clone size from that table. The sample data list around 160,000 clones, and 85% to 95% of these were observed just once. The top ten clones comprise roughly 2% of the sample.

The sequence came from an adult in good health. Recombination connected TRBV4-2 to TRBJ1-1, with the D gene not clear enough to name. Source: peripheral blood, taken on day 0 of AZD1222 vaccination. In nucleotides, the sequence is TGTGCCAGCAGCCAAGTCGAGCGAAACACTGAAGCTTTCTTT. It translates as CASSQVERNTEAFF.